The rows below give T cell receptor beta chains drawn from one sample of a study of blood T cells in healthy people across ages. MiXCR was run by TCRdb on the 5' RACE reads, yielding one entry per CDR3 protein. The sample lists a few hundred thousand distinct CDR3 sequences, about a quarter occurring once. These sequences were also reported in another study, on T cells of mothers and their children.

Input material: blood. These receptors all come from a boy under 10 years old in good health. The CDR3 runs from the conserved cysteine through the conserved F or W. A D gene is named only where the DNA matches it firmly. Clone size is not always given. Where it is, it says once, few, many or a class for expanded clones.

V: TRBV29-1; J: TRBJ1-1; D: -; size: few; CDR3: CSVETGWGAFF; DNA: TGCAGCGTTGAAACAGGCTGGGGAGCTTTCTTT
V: TRBV9; J: TRBJ2-5; D: -; size: -; CDR3: CASSVRGAGETQYF; DNA: TGTGCCAGCAGCGTACGGGGGGCGGGGGAGACCCAGTACTTC
V: TRBV6-6; J: TRBJ1-1; D: -; size: few; CDR3: CASSSSPGNTEAFF; DNA: -
V: TRBV7-9; J: TRBJ2-1; D: TRBD2; size: -; CDR3: CASSSDTWGLAGRGGSYNEQFF; DNA: TGTGCTAGCAGCTCCGACACCTGGGGACTAGCGGGAAGAGGCGGCTCCTACAATGAGCAGTTCTTC
V: TRBV7-2; J: TRBJ1-1; D: -; size: many; CDR3: CASNIEVGNTEAFF; DNA: TGTGCCAGCAATATTGAGGTGGGGAACACTGAAGCTTTCTTT
V: TRBV19; J: TRBJ2-7; D: -; size: -; CDR3: CASSIQGTNYEQYF; DNA: TGTGCCAGTAGTATCCAGGGTACGAACTACGAGCAGTACTTC
V: TRBV14; J: TRBJ2-7; D: -; size: few; CDR3: CASSPGLMSSYEQYF; DNA: TGTGCCAGCAGCCCGGGACTGATGAGCTCCTACGAGCAGTACTTC
V: TRBV4-3; J: TRBJ2-5; D: TRBD1; size: -; CDR3: CASSQDGAGGFETQYF; DNA: TGCGCCAGCAGCCAAGATGGGGCAGGGGGTTTCGAGACCCAGTACTTC
V: TRBV20-1; J: TRBJ2-4; D: -; size: once; CDR3: CSARPPLQQTAKNIQYF; DNA: TGCAGTGCTAGGCCCCCCCTTCAGCAAACGGCCAAAAACATTCAGTACTTC
V: TRBV20-1; J: TRBJ2-3; D: -; size: -; CDR3: CSASFYRGTDTQYF; DNA: TGCAGTGCTAGTTTCTATAGGGGCACAGATACGCAGTATTTT
V: TRBV4-3; J: TRBJ2-2; D: TRBD2; size: few; CDR3: CASSQALTSWGGANTGELFF; DNA: TGCGCCAGCAGCCAAGCCCTGACTAGCTGGGGGGGAGCGAACACCGGGGAGCTGTTTTTT
V: TRBV7-9; J: TRBJ1-2; D: TRBD1; size: -; CDR3: CASRDDRGTNYGYTF; DNA: TGTGCCAGCAGGGATGACAGGGGCACAAACTATGGCTACACCTTC
V: TRBV6-5; J: TRBJ2-7; D: TRBD1; size: few; CDR3: CASSCHRGTATYEQYF; DNA: TGTGCCAGCAGTTGCCACCGTGGGACAGCGACCTACGAGCAGTACTTC
V: TRBV27; J: TRBJ2-7; D: -; size: once; CDR3: CASSPTESYEQYF; DNA: TGTGCCAGCAGTCCGACAGAATCCTACGAGCAGTACTTC
V: TRBV7-2; J: TRBJ2-5; D: -; size: few; CDR3: CASSPHSDPQETQYF; DNA: TGTGCCAGCAGCCCACACTCTGACCCTCAAGAGACCCAGTACTTC
V: TRBV11-2; J: TRBJ2-7; D: TRBD2; size: -; CDR3: CASSLVSGGWSYEQYF; DNA: TGTGCCAGCAGCTTAGTGAGCGGGGGATGGTCCTACGAGCAGTACTTC
V: TRBV5-1; J: TRBJ2-1; D: TRBD2; size: -; CDR3: CASRPRTSGAPNEQFF; DNA: TGCGCCAGCAGGCCGAGGACTAGCGGGGCCCCCAATGAGCAGTTCTTC
V: TRBV12-3/TRBV12-4; J: TRBJ2-4; D: TRBD1; size: many; CDR3: CASSLPGQENIQYF; DNA: TGTGCCAGCAGTCTTCCGGGACAGGAAAACATTCAGTACTTC
V: TRBV6-6; J: TRBJ2-3; D: TRBD1; size: -; CDR3: CASSYGTGGSTDTQYF; DNA: TGTGCCAGCAGTTATGGGACAGGGGGAAGCACAGATACGCAGTATTTT
V: TRBV12-3/TRBV12-4; J: TRBJ2-5; D: -; size: few; CDR3: CASSLSAAGAQETQYF; DNA: TGTGCCAGCAGTTTAAGTGCGGCGGGGGCTCAAGAGACCCAGTACTTC
V: TRBV7-6; J: TRBJ2-7; D: TRBD2; size: few; CDR3: CASSPGLAGGQFVEQYF; DNA: TGTGCCAGCAGCCCTGGACTAGCGGGAGGTCAATTCGTCGAGCAGTACTTC
V: TRBV6-2/TRBV6-3; J: TRBJ2-1; D: TRBD2; size: many; CDR3: CASRGLAGGNEQFF; DNA: TGTGCCAGCAGAGGACTAGCGGGGGGCAATGAGCAGTTCTTC
V: TRBV9; J: TRBJ1-3; D: -; size: few; CDR3: CASSVHNGNTIYF; DNA: TGTGCCAGCAGCGTACACAACGGAAACACCATATATTTT
V: TRBV4-3; J: TRBJ1-2; D: -; size: -; CDR3: CASSPNGGWNYGYTF; DNA: TGCGCCAGCAGCCCTAATGGGGGCTGGAACTATGGCTACACCTTC
V: TRBV7-8; J: TRBJ1-5; D: -; size: few; CDR3: CASSLAQGNQPQHF; DNA: TGTGCCAGCAGCTTAGCACAGGGCAATCAGCCCCAGCATTTT
V: TRBV20-1; J: TRBJ2-1; D: -; size: -; CDR3: CSARPRGTRSYNEQFF; DNA: TGCAGTGCTAGACCCCGTGGGACAAGATCCTACAATGAGCAGTTCTTC
V: TRBV6-5; J: TRBJ1-6; D: -; size: few; CDR3: CASSSRDYSPLHF; DNA: TGTGCCAGCAGTTCCAGGGATTATTCACCCCTCCACTTT
V: TRBV12-3/TRBV12-4; J: TRBJ2-1; D: -; size: few; CDR3: CASSAREEQFF; DNA: TGTGCCAGCAGCGCGAGAGAAGAGCAGTTCTTC
V: TRBV7-9; J: TRBJ1-4; D: -; size: few; CDR3: CASSSRGGGEKLFF; DNA: TGTGCCAGCAGCTCCCGGGGGGGAGGAGAAAAACTGTTTTTT
V: TRBV20-1; J: TRBJ2-7; D: TRBD2; size: -; CDR3: CSARGPGTSGRPMDEQYF; DNA: TGCAGTGCTAGAGGGCCCGGGACTAGCGGGAGACCTATGGACGAGCAGTACTTC
V: TRBV24-1; J: TRBJ1-5; D: TRBD1; size: -; CDR3: CATSETGGNQPQHF; DNA: TGTGCCACCAGTGAGACAGGGGGCAATCAGCCCCAGCATTTT
V: TRBV24-1; J: TRBJ1-4; D: -; size: -; CDR3: CATSDLLDAEKLFF; DNA: TGTGCCACCAGTGATTTGCTGGATGCGGAAAAACTGTTTTTT
V: TRBV6-2/TRBV6-3; J: TRBJ1-1; D: -; size: -; CDR3: CASSYKAQGWTEAFF; DNA: TGTGCCAGCAGTTACAAGGCCCAGGGGTGGACTGAAGCTTTCTTT
V: TRBV20-1; J: TRBJ2-7; D: -; size: -; CDR3: CSASKGDWYEQYF; DNA: TGCAGTGCTAGTAAGGGAGACTGGTACGAGCAGTACTTC
V: TRBV7-2; J: TRBJ2-1; D: TRBD2; size: -; CDR3: CASSYRDYYYNEQFF; DNA: TGTGCCAGCAGCTACCGGGACTACTACTACAATGAGCAGTTCTTC
V: TRBV29-1; J: TRBJ2-1; D: TRBD1; size: few; CDR3: CSVNSGGYNEQFF; DNA: TGCAGCGTTAATTCAGGGGGTTACAATGAGCAGTTCTTC
V: TRBV24-1; J: TRBJ2-5; D: -; size: few; CDR3: CARHGGGGRETQYF; DNA: TGTGCCAGACACGGGGGAGGTGGAAGGGAGACACAGTACTTC
V: TRBV7-9; J: TRBJ2-7; D: -; size: few; CDR3: CASSNEETVAYEQYF; DNA: TGTGCCAGCAGTAACGAGGAGACAGTAGCATACGAGCAGTACTTC
V: TRBV7-6; J: TRBJ1-5; D: -; size: -; CDR3: CASGWYSNQPQHF; DNA: TGTGCCAGCGGTTGGTATAGCAATCAGCCCCAGCATTTT